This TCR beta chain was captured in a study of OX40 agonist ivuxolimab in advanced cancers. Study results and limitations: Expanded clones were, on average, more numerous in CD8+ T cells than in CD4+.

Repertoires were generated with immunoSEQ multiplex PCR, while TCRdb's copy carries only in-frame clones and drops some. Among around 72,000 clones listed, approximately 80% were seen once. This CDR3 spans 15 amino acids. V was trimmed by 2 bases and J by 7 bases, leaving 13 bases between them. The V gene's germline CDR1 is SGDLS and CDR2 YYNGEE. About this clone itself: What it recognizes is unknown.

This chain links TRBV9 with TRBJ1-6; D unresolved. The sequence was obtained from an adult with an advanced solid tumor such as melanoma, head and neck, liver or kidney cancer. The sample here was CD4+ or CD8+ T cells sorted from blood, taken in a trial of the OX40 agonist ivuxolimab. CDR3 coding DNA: TGTGCCAGCAGCGTCCACGTGGCTACAAATTCACCCCTCCACTTT. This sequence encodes CASSVHVATNSPLHF.